These T cell receptor beta chains were read from a single sample in a study of T cell responses to AZD1222 COVID-19 vaccine. Generated by immunoSEQ multiplex PCR, the TCRdb table keeps only in-frame clones and is missing some. The table shows some 100,000 clones, with 88% occurring only once. The source material was peripheral blood, sampled on day 0 of AZD1222 vaccination. These receptors originate from an adult in good health. Each CDR3 is given with its conserved first and last residue. A D gene is named only where the DNA matches it firmly. Clone size is stated in some rows and not others, as once, few, many or a class when expanded.

CDR3aa	CDR3nt	d_gene	abundance	j_gene	v_gene
CASSAGTVATNEKLFF	TGTGCCAGCAGCGCCGGGACGGTTGCAACTAATGAAAAACTGTTTTTT	-	-	TRBJ1-4	TRBV9
CASSLVPGTGLSGNTIYF	TGTGCCAGCAGCTTAGTACCCGGGACAGGGTTATCTGGAAACACCATATATTTT	TRBD1	once	TRBJ1-3	TRBV7-9
CASSLAAYSYNEQFF	TGTGCCAGCAGCTTGGCCGCCTACTCCTACAATGAGCAGTTCTTC	-	-	TRBJ2-1	TRBV5-6
CASSLPPRETQYF	TGTGCCAGCAGTTTACCCCCCCGGGAGACCCAGTACTTC	-	once	TRBJ2-5	TRBV28
CASAGQGNQPQHF	TGTGCCTCGGCGGGACAGGGCAATCAGCCCCAGCATTTT	TRBD1	-	TRBJ1-5	TRBV30
CASRPNGGPYTEAFF	TGTGCCAGCAGACCAAACGGGGGGCCGTACACTGAAGCTTTCTTT	-	-	TRBJ1-1	TRBV7-3
CASSVASITDTQYF	TGTGCCAGCAGCGTAGCTTCGATCACAGATACGCAGTATTTT	-	-	TRBJ2-3	TRBV9
CASSYMRDREIYEQYF	TGTGCCAGCAGCTACATGCGGGACAGGGAGATCTACGAGCAGTACTTC	TRBD1	-	TRBJ2-7	TRBV7-9
CASSLEGGSRPQHF	TGCGCCAGCAGCTTGGAAGGGGGGTCCCGACCCCAGCATTTT	-	-	TRBJ1-5	TRBV5-1
CASSSKGGRDNYGYTF	TGTGCCAGCAGCTCTAAAGGGGGACGGGATAACTATGGCTACACCTTC	-	-	TRBJ1-2	TRBV11-3
CASSSHDGSPETQYF	TGTGCCAGCAGTTCCCATGACGGGAGCCCGGAGACCCAGTACTTC	-	-	TRBJ2-5	TRBV11-3